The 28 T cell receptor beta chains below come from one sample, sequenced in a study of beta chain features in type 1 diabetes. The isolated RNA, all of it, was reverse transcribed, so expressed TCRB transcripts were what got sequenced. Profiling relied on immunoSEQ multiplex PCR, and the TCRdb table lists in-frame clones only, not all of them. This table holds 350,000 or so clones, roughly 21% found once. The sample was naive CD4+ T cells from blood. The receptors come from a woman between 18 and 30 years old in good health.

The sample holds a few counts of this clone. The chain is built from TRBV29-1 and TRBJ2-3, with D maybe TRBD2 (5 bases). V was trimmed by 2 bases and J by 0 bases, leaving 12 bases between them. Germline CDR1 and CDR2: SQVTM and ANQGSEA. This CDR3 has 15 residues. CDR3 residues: CSVERVGDSTDTQYF. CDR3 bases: TGCAGCGTTGAACGGGTGGGAGATAGCACAGATACGCAGTATTTT.

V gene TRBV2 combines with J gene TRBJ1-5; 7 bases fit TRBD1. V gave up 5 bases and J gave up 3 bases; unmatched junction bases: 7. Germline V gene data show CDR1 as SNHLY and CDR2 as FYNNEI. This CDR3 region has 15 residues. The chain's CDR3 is CASSNRDSYNQPQHF. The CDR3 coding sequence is TGTGCCAGCAGTAACCGGGACAGCTACAATCAGCCCCAGCATTTT.

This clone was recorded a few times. CDR3 DNA: TGTGCCAGTAGTATCGACAGGGCATCCGAGCAGTACTTC. Its translation is CASSIDRASEQYF. The V call is TRBV19, the J call TRBJ2-7, with TRBD1 identical over 7 bases. Losses at the gene ends were 3 bases for V and 6 bases for J; bases not matched to a gene: 5. This CDR3 has 13 residues. Germline values: CDR1 LNHDA, CDR2 SQIVND (reference sequence).

In nucleotides, the CDR3 is TGTGCCAGCAGCGGCTCCGGGACAGGGGTGACTGAAGCTTTCTTT. Amino acids: CASSGSGTGVTEAFF. V and J are TRBV5-4 and TRBJ1-1; 10 bases are a match to TRBD1. The V segment lost 4 bases and the J segment 5 bases; nucleotides outside the gene matches: 8. This CDR3 is built from 15 residues. Germline V CDR1 and CDR2: SGHNT, YYREEE (reference sequence).

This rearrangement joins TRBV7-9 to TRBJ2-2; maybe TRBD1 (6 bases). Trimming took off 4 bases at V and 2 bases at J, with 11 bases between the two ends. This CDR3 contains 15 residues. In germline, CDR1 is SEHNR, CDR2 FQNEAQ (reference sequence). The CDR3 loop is CASSSDRLNTGELFF. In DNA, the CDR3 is TGTGCCAGCAGCTCGGACAGACTAAACACCGGGGAGCTGTTTTTT.

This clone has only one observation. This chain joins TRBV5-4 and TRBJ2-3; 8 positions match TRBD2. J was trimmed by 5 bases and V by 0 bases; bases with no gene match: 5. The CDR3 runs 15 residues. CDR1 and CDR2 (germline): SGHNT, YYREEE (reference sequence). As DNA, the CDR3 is TGTGCCAGCAGCTTGGCGGGGGGGCCGAGAGATACGCAGTATTTT. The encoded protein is CASSLAGGPRDTQYF.

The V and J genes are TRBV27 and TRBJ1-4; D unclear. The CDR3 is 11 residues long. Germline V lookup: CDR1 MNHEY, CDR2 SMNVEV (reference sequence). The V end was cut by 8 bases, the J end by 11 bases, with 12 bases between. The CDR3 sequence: CASGNRGKLFF. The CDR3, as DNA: TGTGCCAGCGGGAATCGAGGGAAACTGTTTTTT.

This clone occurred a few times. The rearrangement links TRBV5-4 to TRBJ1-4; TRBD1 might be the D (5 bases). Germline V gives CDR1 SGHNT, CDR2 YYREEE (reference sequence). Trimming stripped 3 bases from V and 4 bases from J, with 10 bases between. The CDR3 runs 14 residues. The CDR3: CASSSGLINEKLFF. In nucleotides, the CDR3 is TGTGCCAGCAGCTCGGGACTGATTAATGAAAAACTGTTTTTT. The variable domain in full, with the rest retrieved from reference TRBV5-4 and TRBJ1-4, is ETGVTQSPTHLIKTRGQQVTLRCSSQSGHNTVSWYQQALGQGPQFIFQYYREEENGRGNFPPRFSGLQFPNYSSELNVNALELDDSALYLCASSSGLINEKLFFGSGTQLSVL.

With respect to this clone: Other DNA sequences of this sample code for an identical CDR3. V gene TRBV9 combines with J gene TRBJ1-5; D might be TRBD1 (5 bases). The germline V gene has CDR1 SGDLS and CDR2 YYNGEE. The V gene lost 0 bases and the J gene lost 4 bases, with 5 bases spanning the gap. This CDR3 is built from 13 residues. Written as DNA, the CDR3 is TGTGCCAGCAGCGTAGCAGGGAATCAGCCCCAGCATTTT. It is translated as CASSVAGNQPQHF.

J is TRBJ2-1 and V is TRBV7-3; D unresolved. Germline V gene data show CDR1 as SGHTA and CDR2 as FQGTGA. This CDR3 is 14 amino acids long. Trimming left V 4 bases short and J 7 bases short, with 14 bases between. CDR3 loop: CASSSQPGSNEQFF. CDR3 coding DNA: TGTGCCAGCAGCTCCCAACCCGGGTCGAATGAGCAGTTCTTC.

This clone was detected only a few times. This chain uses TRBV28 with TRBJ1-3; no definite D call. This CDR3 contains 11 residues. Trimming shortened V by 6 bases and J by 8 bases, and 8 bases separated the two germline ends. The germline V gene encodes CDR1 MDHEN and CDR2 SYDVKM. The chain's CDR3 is CASSWLHTIYF. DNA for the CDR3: TGTGCCAGCAGCTGGCTCCACACCATATATTTT.

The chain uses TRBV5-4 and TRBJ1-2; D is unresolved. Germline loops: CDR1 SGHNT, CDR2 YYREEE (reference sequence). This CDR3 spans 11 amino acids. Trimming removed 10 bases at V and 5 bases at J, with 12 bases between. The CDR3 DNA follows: TGTGCCCTCAGCGGTGGTTATGGCTACACCTTC. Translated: CALSGGYGYTF.

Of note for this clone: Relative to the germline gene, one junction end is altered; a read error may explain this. Here the CDR3 reads CASSVVNLDSAQSF. CDR3 in DNA: TGTGCCAGCAGCGTAGTCAATTTGGACAGCGCGCAATCCTTT. The V gene is TRBV9, the J gene TRBJ1-1; TRBD1 might be the D (6 bases). The CDR3 extends over 14 amino acids. The germline CDR1 and CDR2 sequences are SGDLS and YYNGEE.

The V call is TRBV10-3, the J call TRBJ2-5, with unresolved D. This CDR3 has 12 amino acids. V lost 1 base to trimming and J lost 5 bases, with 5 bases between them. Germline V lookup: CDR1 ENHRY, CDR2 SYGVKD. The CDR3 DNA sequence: TGTGCCATCAGTGAGTTCGAGGAGACCCAGTACTTC. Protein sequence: CAISEFEETQYF.

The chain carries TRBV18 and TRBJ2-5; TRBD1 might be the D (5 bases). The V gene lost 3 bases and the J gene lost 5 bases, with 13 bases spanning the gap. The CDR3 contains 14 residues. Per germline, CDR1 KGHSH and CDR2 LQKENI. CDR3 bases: TGTGCCAGCTCACCCCCGACAGCCAGGGAGACCCAGTACTTC. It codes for CASSPPTARETQYF.

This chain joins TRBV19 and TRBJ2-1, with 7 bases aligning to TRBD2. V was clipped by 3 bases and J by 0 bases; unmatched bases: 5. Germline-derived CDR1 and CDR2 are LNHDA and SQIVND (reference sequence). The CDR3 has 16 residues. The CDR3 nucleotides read TGTGCCAGTAGTATTGGAGCGGGGTACTCCTACAATGAGCAGTTCTTC. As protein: CASSIGAGYSYNEQFF.

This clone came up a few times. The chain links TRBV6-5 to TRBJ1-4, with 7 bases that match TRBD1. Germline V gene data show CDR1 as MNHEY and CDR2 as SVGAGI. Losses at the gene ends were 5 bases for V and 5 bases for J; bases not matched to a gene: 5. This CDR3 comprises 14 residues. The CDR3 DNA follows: TGTGCCAGCAGTGACGGGACAGAGAATGAAAAACTGTTTTTT. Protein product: CASSDGTENEKLFF.

CDR3 region: CASRGTNTGELFF. CDR3 coding DNA: TGTGCCAGCAGGGGGACTAACACCGGGGAGCTGTTTTTT. The genes are TRBV7-6 and TRBJ2-2; D is perhaps TRBD2 (6 bases). Germline V gene lookup returns CDR1 SGHVS and CDR2 FNYEAQ. The CDR3 has 13 amino acids. V was pared by 6 bases and J by 2 bases, with 7 bases between.

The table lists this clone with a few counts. CDR3 sequence (DNA): TGCGCCAGCAGGGCCGGGACAGGGCCCTACGAGCAGTACTTC. As protein: CASRAGTGPYEQYF. V and J are TRBV5-1 and TRBJ2-7; 9 bases fit TRBD1. With 5 bases clipped from V and 2 bases from J, the junction kept 5 bases outside the gene matches. The CDR3 covers 14 residues. Germline lookup yields CDR1 SGHRS and CDR2 YFSETQ.

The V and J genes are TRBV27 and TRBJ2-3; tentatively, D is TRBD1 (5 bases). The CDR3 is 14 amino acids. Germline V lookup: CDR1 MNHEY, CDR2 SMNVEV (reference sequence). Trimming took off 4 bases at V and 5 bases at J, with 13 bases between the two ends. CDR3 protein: CASSYLQGGDTQYF. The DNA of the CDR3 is TGTGCCAGCAGTTATCTCCAGGGTGGAGATACGCAGTATTTT.

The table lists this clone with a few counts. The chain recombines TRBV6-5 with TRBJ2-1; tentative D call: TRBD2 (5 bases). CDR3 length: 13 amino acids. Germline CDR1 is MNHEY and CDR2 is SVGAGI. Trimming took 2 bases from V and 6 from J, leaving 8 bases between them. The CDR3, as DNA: TGTGCCAGCAGTTACCTAGCCCGCAATGAGCAGTTCTTC. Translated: CASSYLARNEQFF.

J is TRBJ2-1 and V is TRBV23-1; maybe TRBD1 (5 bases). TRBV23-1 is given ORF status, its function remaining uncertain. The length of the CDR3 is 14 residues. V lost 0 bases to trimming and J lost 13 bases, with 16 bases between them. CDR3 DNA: TGCGCCAGCAGTCAATCGTTGCAGGGTACGGTCCAGTTCTTC. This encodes CASSQSLQGTVQFF.

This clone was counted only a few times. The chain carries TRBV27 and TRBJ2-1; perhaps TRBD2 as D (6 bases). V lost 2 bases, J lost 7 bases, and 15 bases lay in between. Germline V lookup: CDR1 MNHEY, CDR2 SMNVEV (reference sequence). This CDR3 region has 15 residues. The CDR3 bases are TGTGCCAGCAGTTTAGGTCCGGGAGTGGGGAATGAGCAGTTCTTC. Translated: CASSLGPGVGNEQFF.

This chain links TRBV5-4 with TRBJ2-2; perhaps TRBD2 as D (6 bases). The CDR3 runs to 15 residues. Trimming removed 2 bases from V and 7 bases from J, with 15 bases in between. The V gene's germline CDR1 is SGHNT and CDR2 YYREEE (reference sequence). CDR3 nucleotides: TGTGCCAGCAGCTTTGGGGTGGGAGGAGACGGGGAGCTGTTTTTT. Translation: CASSFGVGGDGELFF.

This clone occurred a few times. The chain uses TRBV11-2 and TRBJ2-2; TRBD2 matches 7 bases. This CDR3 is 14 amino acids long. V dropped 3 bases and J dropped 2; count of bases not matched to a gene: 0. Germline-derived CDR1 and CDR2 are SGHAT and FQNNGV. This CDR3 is CASSLGLNTGELFF. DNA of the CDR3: TGTGCCAGCAGCTTGGGACTAAACACCGGGGAGCTGTTTTTT. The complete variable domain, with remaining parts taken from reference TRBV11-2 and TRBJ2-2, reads EAGVAQSPRYKIIEKRQSVAFWCNPISGHATLYWYQQILGQGPKLLIQFQNNGVVDDSQLPKDRFSAERLKGVDSTLKIQPAKLEDSAVYLCASSLGLNTGELFFGEGSRLTVL.

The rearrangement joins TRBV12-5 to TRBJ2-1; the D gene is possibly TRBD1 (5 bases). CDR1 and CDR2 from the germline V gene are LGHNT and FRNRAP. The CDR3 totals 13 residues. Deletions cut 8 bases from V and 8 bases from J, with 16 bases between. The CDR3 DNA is TGTGCTAGTTTGACTGACTCACAGGATGAGCAGTTCTTC. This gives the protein CASLTDSQDEQFF.

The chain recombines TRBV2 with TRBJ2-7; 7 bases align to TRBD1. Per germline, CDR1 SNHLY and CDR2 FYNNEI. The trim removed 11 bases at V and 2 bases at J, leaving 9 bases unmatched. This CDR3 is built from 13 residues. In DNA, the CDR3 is TGTGCCGGAAACAGGGGTGGGACCTACGAGCAGTACTTC. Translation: CAGNRGGTYEQYF.

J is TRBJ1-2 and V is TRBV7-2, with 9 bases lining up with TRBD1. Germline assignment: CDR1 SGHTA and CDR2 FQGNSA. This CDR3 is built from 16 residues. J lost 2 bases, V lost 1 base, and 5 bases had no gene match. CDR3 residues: CASSLEGTGRNYGYTF. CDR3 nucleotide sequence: TGTGCCAGCAGCTTAGAGGGGACAGGGAGAAACTATGGCTACACCTTC.